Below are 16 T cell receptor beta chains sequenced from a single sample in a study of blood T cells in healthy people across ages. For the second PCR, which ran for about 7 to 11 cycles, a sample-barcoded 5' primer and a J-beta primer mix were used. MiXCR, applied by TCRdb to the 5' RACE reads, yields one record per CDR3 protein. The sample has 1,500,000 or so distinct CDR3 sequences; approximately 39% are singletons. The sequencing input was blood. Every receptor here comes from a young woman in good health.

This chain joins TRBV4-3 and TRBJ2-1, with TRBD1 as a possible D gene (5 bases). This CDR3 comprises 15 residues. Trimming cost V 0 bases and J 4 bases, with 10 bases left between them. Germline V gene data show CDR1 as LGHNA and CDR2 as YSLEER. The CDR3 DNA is TGCGCCAGCAGCCAAGAAGGGGAAGTTTACAATGAGCAGTTCTTC. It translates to CASSQEGEVYNEQFF.

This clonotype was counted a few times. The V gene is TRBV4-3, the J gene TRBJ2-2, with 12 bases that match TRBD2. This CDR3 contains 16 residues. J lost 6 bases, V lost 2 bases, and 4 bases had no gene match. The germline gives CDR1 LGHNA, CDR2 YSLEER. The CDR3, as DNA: TGCGCCAGCAGCCAACTAGCGGGGGGGCCTTCCGGGGAGCTGTTTTTT. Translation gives CASSQLAGGPSGELFF.

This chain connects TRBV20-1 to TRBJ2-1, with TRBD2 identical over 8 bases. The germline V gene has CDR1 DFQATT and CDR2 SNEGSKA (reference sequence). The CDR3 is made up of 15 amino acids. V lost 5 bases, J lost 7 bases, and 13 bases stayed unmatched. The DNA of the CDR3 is TGCAGTGCTCGGGCGCCGGGACTAGTAGGGAATGAGCAGTTCTTC. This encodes CSARAPGLVGNEQFF.

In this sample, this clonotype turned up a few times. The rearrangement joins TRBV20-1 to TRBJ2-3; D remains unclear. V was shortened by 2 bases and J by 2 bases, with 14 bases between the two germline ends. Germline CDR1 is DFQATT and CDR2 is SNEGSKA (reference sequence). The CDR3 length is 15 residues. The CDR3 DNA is TGCAGTGCTAGAATGATCCTGGGAATCACAGATACGCAGTATTTT. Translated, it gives CSARMILGITDTQYF.

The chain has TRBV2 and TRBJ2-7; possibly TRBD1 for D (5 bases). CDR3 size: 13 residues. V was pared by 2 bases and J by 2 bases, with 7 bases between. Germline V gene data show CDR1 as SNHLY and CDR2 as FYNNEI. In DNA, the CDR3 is TGTGCCAGCAGTGAACTGACAGCCTACGAGCAGTACTTC. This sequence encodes CASSELTAYEQYF. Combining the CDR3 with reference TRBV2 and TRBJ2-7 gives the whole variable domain EPEVTQTPSHQVTQMGQEVILRCVPISNHLYFYWYRQILGQKVEFLVSFYNNEISEKSEIFDDQFSVERPDGSNFTLKIRSTKLEDSAMYFCASSELTAYEQYFGPGTRLTVT.

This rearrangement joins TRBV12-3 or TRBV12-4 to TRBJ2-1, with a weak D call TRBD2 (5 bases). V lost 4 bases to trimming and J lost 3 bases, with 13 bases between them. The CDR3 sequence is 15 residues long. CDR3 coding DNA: TGTGCCAGCAGTTCTCGGGCGGGCGTCTACAATGAGCAGTTCTTC. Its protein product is CASSSRAGVYNEQFF.

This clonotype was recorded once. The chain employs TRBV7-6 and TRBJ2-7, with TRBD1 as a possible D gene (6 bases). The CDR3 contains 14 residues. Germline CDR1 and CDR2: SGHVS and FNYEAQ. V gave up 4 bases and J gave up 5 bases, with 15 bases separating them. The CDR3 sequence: CASSWKPGQNEQYF. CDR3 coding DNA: TGTGCCAGCAGCTGGAAACCTGGACAGAACGAGCAGTACTTC. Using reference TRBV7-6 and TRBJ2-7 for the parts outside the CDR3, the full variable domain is GAGVSQSPRYKVTKRGQDVALRCDPISGHVSLYWYRQALGQGPEFLTYFNYEAQQDKSGLPNDRFSAERPEGSISTLTIQRTEQRDSAMYRCASSWKPGQNEQYFGPGTRLTVT.

The CDR3, as DNA: TGTGCCATCAGTGAGTCGCTGACTATTAACTATGGCTACACCTTC. Protein product: CAISESLTINYGYTF. The rearrangement joins TRBV10-3 to TRBJ1-2; D is uncertain. There are 15 residues in the CDR3. The ends were cut back, 0 bases at V and 1 base at J, with 9 bases in the middle. Per the germline V gene, CDR1 is ENHRY and CDR2 is SYGVKD.

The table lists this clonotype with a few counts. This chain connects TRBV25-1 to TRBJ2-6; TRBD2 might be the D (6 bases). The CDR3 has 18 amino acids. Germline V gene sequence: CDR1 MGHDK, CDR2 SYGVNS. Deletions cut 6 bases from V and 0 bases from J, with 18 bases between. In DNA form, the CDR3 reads TGTGCCAGCAGCGAAGCGGGTCAAGGCTACTCTGGGGCCAACGTCCTGACTTTC. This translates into CASSEAGQGYSGANVLTF.

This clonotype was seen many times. CDR3 sequence (DNA): TGCAGTGCGAAATGGGGGAAATATTATTCACCCCTCCACTTT. Protein: CSAKWGKYYSPLHF. The chain is built from TRBV20-1 and TRBJ1-6, with a possible D match to TRBD1 (5 bases). V was pared by 6 bases and J by 8 bases, with 17 bases between. CDR3 size: 14 residues. Germline assignment: CDR1 DFQATT and CDR2 SNEGSKA (reference sequence).

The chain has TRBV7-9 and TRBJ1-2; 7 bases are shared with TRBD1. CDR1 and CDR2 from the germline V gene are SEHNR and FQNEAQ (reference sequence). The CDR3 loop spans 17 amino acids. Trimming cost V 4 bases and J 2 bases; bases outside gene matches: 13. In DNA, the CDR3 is TGTGCCAGCAGCTCGACCGCAGGGGGGGGTGCCAACTATGGCTACACCTTC. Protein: CASSSTAGGGANYGYTF.

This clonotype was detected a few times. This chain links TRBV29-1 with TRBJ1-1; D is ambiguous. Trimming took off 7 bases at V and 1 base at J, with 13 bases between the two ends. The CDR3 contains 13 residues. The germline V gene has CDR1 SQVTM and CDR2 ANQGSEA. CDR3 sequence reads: CSATSIGNTEAFF. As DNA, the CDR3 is TGCAGCGCTACCTCAATCGGGAACACTGAAGCTTTCTTT.

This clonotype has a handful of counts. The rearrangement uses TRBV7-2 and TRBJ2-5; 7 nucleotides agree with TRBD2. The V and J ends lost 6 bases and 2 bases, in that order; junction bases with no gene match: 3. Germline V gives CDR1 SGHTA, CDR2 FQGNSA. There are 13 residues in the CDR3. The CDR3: CASRAGPQETQYF. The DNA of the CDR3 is TGTGCCAGCAGAGCGGGACCACAAGAGACCCAGTACTTC.

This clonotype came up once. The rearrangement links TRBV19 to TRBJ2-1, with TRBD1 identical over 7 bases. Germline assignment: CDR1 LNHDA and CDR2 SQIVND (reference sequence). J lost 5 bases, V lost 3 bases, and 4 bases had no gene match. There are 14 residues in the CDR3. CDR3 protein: CASSMGTANNEQFF. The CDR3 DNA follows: TGTGCCAGTAGTATGGGGACAGCTAACAATGAGCAGTTCTTC.

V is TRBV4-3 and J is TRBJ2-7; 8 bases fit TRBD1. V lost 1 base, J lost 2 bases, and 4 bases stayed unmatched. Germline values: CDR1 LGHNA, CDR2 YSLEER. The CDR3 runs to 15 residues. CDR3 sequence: CASSQVGQGPYEQYF. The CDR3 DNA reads TGCGCCAGCAGCCAAGTCGGACAGGGTCCCTACGAGCAGTACTTC.

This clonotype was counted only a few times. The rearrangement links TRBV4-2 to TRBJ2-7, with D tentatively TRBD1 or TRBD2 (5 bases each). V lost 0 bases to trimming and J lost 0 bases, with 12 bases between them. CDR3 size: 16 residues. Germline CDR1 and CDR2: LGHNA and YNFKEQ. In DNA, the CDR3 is TGTGCCAGCAGCCAAGAGATTAGGGGACGCTCCTACGAGCAGTACTTC. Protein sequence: CASSQEIRGRSYEQYF.